Below are 4 T cell receptor beta chains sequenced from a single sample in a study of shared T cell receptors in the human thymus. Here immunoSEQ multiplex PCR was the method, and the copy in TCRdb shows in-frame clones only, minus some. The table lists roughly 500,000 clones, about 84% of them singletons. The same data also went into a second study, on human thymus T cells.

Sequenced material: thymocytes. Receptors originate from a boy under three years old with a congenital heart defect.

The table lists this clone with a few counts. The chain joins TRBV6-5 to TRBJ1-3; weak D call: TRBD1 (5 bases). Per germline, CDR1 MNHEY and CDR2 SVGAGI. This CDR3 spans 14 amino acids. Trimming cost V 6 bases and J 0 bases, with 9 bases left between them. CDR3 sequence: CASSSDSSGNTIYF. In DNA, the CDR3 is TGTGCCAGCAGCTCCGACAGCTCTGGAAACACCATATATTTT.

This clone was picked up one time. For the CDR3, the DNA is TGTGCCAGCAGTTTATCACCCCCCACCAGACAGGGACCAAACACTGAAGCTTTCTTT. Amino acids: CASSLSPPTRQGPNTEAFF. The chain couples TRBV27 to TRBJ1-1; 7 bases match TRBD1. After removal of 0 bases from V and 2 bases from J, the junction contained 15 bases not matched to a gene. The CDR3 sequence is 19 residues long. CDR1 and CDR2 from the germline V gene are MNHEY and SMNVEV (reference sequence).

This clone was detected a few times. This rearrangement joins TRBV10-1 to TRBJ1-1, with 9 bases lining up with TRBD1. V was clipped by 8 bases and J by 1 base; unmatched bases: 11. The CDR3 has 16 residues. Germline values: CDR1 WNHNN, CDR2 SYGVQD (reference sequence). CDR3 bases: TGCGCCAGCCTCAAGGGACAGGGATTACAGAACACTGAAGCTTTCTTT. It is translated as CASLKGQGLQNTEAFF.

The V and J genes are TRBV29-1 and TRBJ2-1, with TRBD1 identical over 8 bases. Germline CDR1 SQVTM, CDR2 ANQGSEA. This CDR3 region has 14 residues. J gave up 15 bases and V 7 bases, and 20 bases lay outside the gene matches. CDR3 bases: TGCAGCGCCTGCGACAGGGTTCCAGACAGGGGTTGGTTCTTC. Its translation is CSACDRVPDRGWFF.